This TCR beta chain emerged from a study of glioma-infiltrating T cells. At the level of the study: Dexamethasone exposure before glioma surgery was limited to six or fewer days. General study findings and limits: CDR3 overlap between tissue and blood was very small. Signature shared blood CDR3 motifs were enriched in low-divergence and depleted in high-divergence patients.

Amplification of TCR alpha and beta CDR3 regions from RNA used iRepertoire nested multiplex PCR. For one-step reverse transcription and amplification, roughly 100-400 ng of tissue mRNA or PBMC total RNA was used. TCRdb re-derived calls from the multiplex PCR reads in MiXCR, one entry per CDR3 protein. The data show 300,000 to 450,000 distinct CDR3 sequences, 35% to 45% seen once. This clonotype was detected many times. Its antigen is still unknown. Germline V gives CDR1 MDHEN, CDR2 SYDVKM. The CDR3 covers 13 residues. The ends were cut back, 3 bases at V and 5 bases at J, with 11 bases in the middle. Sequenced material: glioma tissue, nonneoplastic brain tissue, or PBMCs (not recorded which). This chain uses TRBV28 with TRBJ2-7; D ambiguous. The clonotype was recovered from a human donor with low-grade glioma or glioblastoma, undergoing nonglioma brain surgery, or in good health (not recorded which). CDR3 amino acids: CASSLKPPNEQYF. The CDR3 DNA is TGTGCCAGCAGTTTGAAACCCCCCAACGAGCAGTACTTC.